This T cell receptor beta chain is drawn from a study of blood T cell repertoires in COVID-19. Study information: The origin of the acute and convalescent COVID-19 samples was the United States, Italy and Spain.

Seattle cases were enrolled at active infection and followed longitudinally. Under the authors' procedure: By means of reference gene primer amplification, nucleated cell counts were estimated. Repertoires were generated with immunoSEQ multiplex PCR, while TCRdb's copy carries only in-frame clones and drops some. V and J calls and clone size are those listed in that table; D and trimming were worked out from the DNA. The sample shows approximately 230,000 clones, about 87% of them seen only once. V lost 3 bases to trimming and J lost 0 bases, with 10 bases between them. Germline V lookup: CDR1 SGHNT, CDR2 YENEEA. The CDR3 is made up of 15 amino acids.

The sample was peripheral blood. The receptor was isolated from a woman in her 30s with COVID-19, enrolled during active disease. The rearrangement joins TRBV11-3 to TRBJ2-3, with a weak D call TRBD1 (6 bases). In DNA, the CDR3 is TGTGCCAGCAGCTTGAGGACAGCTAGCACAGATACGCAGTATTTT. It specifies CASSLRTASTDTQYF.